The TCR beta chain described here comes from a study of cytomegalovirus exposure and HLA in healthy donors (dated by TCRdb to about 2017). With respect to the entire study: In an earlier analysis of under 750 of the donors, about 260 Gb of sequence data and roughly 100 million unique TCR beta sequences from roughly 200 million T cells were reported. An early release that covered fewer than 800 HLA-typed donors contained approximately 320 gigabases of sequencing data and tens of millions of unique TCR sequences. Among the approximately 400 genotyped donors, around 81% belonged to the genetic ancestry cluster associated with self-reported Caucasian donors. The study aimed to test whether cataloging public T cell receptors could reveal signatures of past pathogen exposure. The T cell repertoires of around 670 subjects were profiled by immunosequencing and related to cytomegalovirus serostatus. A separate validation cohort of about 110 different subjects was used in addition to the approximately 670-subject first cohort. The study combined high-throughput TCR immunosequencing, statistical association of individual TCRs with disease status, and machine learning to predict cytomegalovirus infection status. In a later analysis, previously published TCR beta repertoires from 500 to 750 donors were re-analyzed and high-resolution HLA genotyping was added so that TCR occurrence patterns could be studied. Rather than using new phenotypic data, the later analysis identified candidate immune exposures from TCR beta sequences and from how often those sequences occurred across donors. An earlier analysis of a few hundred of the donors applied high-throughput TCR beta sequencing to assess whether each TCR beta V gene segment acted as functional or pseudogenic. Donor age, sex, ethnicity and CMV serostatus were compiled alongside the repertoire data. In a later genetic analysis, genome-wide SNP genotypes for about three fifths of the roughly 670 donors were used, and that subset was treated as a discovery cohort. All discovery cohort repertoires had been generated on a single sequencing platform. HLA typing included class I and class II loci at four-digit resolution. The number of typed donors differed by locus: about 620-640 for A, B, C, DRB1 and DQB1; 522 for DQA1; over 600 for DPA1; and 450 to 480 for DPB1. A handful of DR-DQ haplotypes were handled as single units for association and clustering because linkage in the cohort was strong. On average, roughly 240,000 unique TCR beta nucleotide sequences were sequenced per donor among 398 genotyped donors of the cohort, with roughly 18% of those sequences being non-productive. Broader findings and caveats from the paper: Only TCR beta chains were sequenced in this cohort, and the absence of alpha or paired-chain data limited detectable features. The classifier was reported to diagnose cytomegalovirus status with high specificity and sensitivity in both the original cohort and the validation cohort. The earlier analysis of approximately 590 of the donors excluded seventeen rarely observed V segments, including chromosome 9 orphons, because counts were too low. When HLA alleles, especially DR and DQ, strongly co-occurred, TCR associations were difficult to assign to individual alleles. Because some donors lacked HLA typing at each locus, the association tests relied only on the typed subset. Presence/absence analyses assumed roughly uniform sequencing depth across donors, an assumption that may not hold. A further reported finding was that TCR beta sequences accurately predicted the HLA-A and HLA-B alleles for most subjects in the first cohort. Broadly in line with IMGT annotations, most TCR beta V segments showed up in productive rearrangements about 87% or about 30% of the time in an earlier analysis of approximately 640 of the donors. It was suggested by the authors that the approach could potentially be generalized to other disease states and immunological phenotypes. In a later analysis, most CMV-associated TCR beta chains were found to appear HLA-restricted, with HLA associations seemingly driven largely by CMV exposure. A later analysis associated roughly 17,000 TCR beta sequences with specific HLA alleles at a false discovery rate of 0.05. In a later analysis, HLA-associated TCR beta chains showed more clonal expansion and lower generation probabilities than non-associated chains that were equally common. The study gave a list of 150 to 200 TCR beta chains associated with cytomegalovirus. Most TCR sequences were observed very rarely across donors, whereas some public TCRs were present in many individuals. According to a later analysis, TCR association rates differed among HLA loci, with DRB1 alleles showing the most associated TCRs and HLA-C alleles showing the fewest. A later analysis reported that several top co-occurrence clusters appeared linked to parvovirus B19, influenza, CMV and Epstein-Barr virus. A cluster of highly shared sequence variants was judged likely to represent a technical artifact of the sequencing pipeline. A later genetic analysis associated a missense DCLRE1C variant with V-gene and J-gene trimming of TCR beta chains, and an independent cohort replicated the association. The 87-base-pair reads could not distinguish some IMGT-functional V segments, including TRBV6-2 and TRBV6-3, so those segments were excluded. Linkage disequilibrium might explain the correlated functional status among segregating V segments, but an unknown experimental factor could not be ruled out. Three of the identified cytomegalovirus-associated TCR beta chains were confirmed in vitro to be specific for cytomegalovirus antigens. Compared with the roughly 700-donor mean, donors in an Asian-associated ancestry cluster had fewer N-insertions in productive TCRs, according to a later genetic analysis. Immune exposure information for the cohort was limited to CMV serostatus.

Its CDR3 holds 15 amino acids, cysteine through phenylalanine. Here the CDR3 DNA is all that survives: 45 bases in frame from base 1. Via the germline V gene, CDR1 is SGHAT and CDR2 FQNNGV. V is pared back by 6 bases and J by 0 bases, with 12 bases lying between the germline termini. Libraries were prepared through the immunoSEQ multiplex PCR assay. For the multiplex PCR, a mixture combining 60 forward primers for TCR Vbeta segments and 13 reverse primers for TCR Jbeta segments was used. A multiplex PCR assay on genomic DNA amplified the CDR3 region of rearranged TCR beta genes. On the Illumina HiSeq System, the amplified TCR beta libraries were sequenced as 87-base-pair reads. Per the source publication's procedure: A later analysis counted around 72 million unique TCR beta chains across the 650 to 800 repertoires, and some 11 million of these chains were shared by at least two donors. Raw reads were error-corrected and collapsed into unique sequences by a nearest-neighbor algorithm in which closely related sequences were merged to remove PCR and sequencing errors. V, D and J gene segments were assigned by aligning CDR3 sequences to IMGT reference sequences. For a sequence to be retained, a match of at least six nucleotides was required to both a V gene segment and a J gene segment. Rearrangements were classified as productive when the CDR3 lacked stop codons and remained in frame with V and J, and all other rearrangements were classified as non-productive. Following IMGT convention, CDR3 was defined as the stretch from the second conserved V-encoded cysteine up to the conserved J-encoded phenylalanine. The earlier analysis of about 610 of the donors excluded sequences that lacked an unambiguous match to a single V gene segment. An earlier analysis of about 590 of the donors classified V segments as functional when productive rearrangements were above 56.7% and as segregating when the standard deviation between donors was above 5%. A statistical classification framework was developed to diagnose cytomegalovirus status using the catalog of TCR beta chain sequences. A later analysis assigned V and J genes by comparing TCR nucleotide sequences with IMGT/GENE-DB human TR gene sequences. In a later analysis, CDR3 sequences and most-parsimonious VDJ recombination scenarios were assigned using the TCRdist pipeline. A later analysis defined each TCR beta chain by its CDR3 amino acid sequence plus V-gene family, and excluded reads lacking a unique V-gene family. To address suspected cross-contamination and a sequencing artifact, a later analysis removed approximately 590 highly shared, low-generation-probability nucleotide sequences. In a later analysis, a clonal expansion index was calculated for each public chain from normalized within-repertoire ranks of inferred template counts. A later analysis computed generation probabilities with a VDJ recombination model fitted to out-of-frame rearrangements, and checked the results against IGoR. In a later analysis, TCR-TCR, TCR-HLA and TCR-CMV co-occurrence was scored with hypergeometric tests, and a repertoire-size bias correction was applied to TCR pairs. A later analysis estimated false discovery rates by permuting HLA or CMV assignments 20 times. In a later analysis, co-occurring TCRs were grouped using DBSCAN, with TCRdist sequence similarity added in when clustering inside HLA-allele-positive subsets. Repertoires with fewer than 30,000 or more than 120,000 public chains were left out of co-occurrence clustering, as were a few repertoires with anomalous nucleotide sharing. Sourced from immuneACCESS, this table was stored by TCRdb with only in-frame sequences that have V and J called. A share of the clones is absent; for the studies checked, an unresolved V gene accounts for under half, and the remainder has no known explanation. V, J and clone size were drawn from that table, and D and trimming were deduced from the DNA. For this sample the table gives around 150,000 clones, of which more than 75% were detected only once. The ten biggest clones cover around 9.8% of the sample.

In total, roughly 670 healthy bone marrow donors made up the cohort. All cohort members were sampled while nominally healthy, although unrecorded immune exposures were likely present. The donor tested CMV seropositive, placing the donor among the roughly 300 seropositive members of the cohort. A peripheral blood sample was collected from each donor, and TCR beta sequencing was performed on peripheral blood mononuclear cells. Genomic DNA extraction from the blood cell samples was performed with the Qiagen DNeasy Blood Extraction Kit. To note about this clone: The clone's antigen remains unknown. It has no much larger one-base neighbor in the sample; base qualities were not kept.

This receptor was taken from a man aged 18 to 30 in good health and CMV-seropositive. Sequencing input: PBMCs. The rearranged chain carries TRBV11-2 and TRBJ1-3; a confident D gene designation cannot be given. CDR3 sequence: CASREGLNSGNTIYF. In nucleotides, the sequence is TGTGCCAGCAGAGAAGGACTGAACTCTGGAAACACCATATATTTT. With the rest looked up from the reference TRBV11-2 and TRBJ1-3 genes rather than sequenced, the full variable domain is EAGVAQSPRYKIIEKRQSVAFWCNPISGHATLYWYQQILGQGPKLLIQFQNNGVVDDSQLPKDRFSAERLKGVDSTLKIQPAKLEDSAVYLCASREGLNSGNTIYFGEGSWLTVV.